Presented here are 32 T cell receptor beta chains from one specimen sequenced in a study of T cells expressing NK-cell markers. Using the 5' RACE reads, TCRdb records one entry per CDR3 protein without DNA. This sample's table has 550,000 to 600,000 distinct CDR3 sequences. The sequenced sample consisted of blood T cells: a sorted CD56 or NKG2C T cell subset, CD4+ or CD8+ T cells, or bulk PBMC T cells (not recorded which). The receptors shown here come from a man aged 18 to 30 in good health.

The gene calls are TRBV5-1 and TRBJ1-5; the TRBD1 assignment by TCRdb is unverifiable without DNA. The germline CDR1 and CDR2 sequences are SGHRS and YFSETQ. This CDR3 has 16 residues. The CDR3 loop is CASSLRGTDYHQPQHF.

The chain carries TRBV6-2 or TRBV6-3 and TRBJ2-3; TCRdb gives TRBD2 as the D gene, but with no DNA this cannot be confirmed. The CDR3 has 16 residues. Germline assignment: CDR1 MNHEY and CDR2 SVGEGT. The CDR3 loop reads CASSDLGLAISDTQYF.

The chain has TRBV10-3 and TRBJ1-5; TCRdb reports TRBD1, a call that lacks DNA to check it against. This CDR3 is built from 15 residues. From germline, CDR1 is ENHRY and CDR2 SYGVKD. CDR3: CAISESSRFTQPQHF.

The chain has TRBV7-9 and TRBJ1-4. The V gene's germline CDR1 is SEHNR and CDR2 FQNEAQ (reference sequence). The CDR3 sequence is 13 residues long. CDR3 protein: CASSTSLYEKLFF.

The chain uses TRBV5-1 and TRBJ1-1; TCRdb's D call of TRBD1 is untestable without DNA. From germline, CDR1 is SGHRS and CDR2 YFSETQ. This CDR3 contains 13 residues. The CDR3 reads CASSLGGGTEAFF.

The chain has TRBV6-5 and TRBJ1-6. Germline V gene sequence: CDR1 MNHEY, CDR2 SVGAGI. There are 13 residues in the CDR3. The CDR3 reads CASSYSSGSPLHF.

The V and J genes are TRBV5-1 and TRBJ2-1; TCRdb picks TRBD2, but there is no DNA to check that call. This CDR3 is built from 16 residues. Germline lookup yields CDR1 SGHRS and CDR2 YFSETQ. CDR3: CASSLVLAGVHNEQFF.

This rearrangement joins TRBV4-3 to TRBJ2-7; TCRdb calls TRBD1, which cannot be checked without DNA. From germline, CDR1 is LGHNA and CDR2 YSLEER. This CDR3 contains 15 residues. The chain's CDR3 is CASSLTGVSSYEQYF.

The chain links TRBV12-3 or TRBV12-4 to TRBJ1-4; the TRBD1 assignment by TCRdb is unverifiable without DNA. There are 16 residues in the CDR3. This CDR3 is CASTKHGAPANEKLFF.

CDR3 loop: CASRDQGREYNEQFF. The chain carries TRBV19 and TRBJ2-1; TCRdb indicates TRBD2, and absent DNA this call remains unverified. Per germline, CDR1 LNHDA and CDR2 SQIVND (reference sequence). There are 15 residues in the CDR3.

This chain uses TRBV5-1 with TRBJ2-5; TCRdb's D call, TRBD1, is unchecked because there is no DNA. The germline CDR1 and CDR2 sequences are SGHRS and YFSETQ. The CDR3 is 15 amino acids. CDR3 in amino acids: CASSQGGTAQETQYF.

V and J are TRBV27 and TRBJ1-5; checking the TCRdb D call of TRBD1 is not possible without DNA. Germline CDR1 and CDR2: MNHEY and SMNVEV (reference sequence). The CDR3 consists of 15 residues. CDR3: CASSSLRDPSDPQHF.

CDR3 protein: CATSRAPLAYEQYF. The V call is TRBV15, the J call TRBJ2-7; the TRBD2 assignment by TCRdb is unverifiable without DNA. The CDR3 has 14 amino acids. CDR1 is LNHNV, CDR2 YYDKDF, per germline (reference sequence).

The chain joins TRBV24-1 to TRBJ2-1; no DNA is available, so the TRBD1 call from TCRdb remains unchecked. The CDR3 spans 13 residues. Germline V gene sequence: CDR1 KGHDR, CDR2 SFDVKD. The CDR3 loop reads CATTGWDHNEQFF.

CDR3 residues: CASSTPKGNQPQHF. The V and J genes are TRBV6-2 or TRBV6-3 and TRBJ1-5. The germline CDR1 and CDR2 sequences are MNHEY and SVGEGT. The CDR3 spans 14 residues.

This rearrangement joins TRBV4-2 to TRBJ2-7. Germline V gene lookup returns CDR1 LGHNA and CDR2 YNFKEQ. The CDR3 has 14 amino acids. The chain's CDR3 is CASSQEVRAYEQYF.

This chain links TRBV5-5 with TRBJ1-1; the TCRdb D gene call, TRBD1, has no DNA to confirm it. The germline gives CDR1 SGHKS, CDR2 YYEKEE (reference sequence). The CDR3 is made up of 16 amino acids. The CDR3 loop reads CASSLAGTVMNTEAFF.

The chain has TRBV12-3 or TRBV12-4 and TRBJ2-1; the TRBD1 assignment by TCRdb is unverifiable without DNA. This CDR3 is built from 12 residues. The CDR3 sequence: CASSFQRRERFF.

The V gene is TRBV7-9, the J gene TRBJ1-1; TCRdb selects TRBD1, and the lack of DNA leaves this call unchecked. Germline assignment: CDR1 SEHNR and CDR2 FQNEAQ (reference sequence). The CDR3 sequence is 11 residues long. Here the CDR3 reads CASSAGTEAFF. Drawing the rest from reference TRBV7-9 and TRBJ1-1, the complete variable domain is DTGVSQNPRHKITKRGQNVTFRCDPISEHNRLYWYRQTLGQGPEFLTYFQNEAQLEKSRLLSDRFSAERPKGSFSTLEIQRTEQGDSAMYLCASSAGTEAFFGQGTRLTVV.

The J gene is TRBJ2-1, the V gene TRBV15; the TCRdb call, TRBD1, lacks DNA for checking. The CDR3 is 12 residues long. The germline V gene has CDR1 LNHNV and CDR2 YYDKDF (reference sequence). This CDR3 is CATSRGLGDKFF.

The chain is built from TRBV5-1 and TRBJ2-3; TCRdb indicates TRBD2, and absent DNA this call remains unverified. Germline CDR1 reads SGHRS; CDR2 reads YFSETQ. The CDR3 runs 15 residues. This CDR3 reads CACGLGSPLHDTQYF.

The V gene is TRBV10-3, the J gene TRBJ2-1; the D call of TRBD2 rests on TCRdb alone, since no DNA is present to check it. Germline loops: CDR1 ENHRY, CDR2 SYGVKD. This CDR3 spans 14 amino acids. The CDR3 here is CAISEVRAGHEQFF.

This CDR3 is CASSQPEGAHQPQHF. The chain combines TRBV16 with TRBJ1-5; there is no DNA to check the TCRdb D call of TRBD1. CDR3 length: 15 amino acids. Germline-derived CDR1 and CDR2 are KGHSY and FQNENV.

The rearrangement uses TRBV12-3 or TRBV12-4 and TRBJ1-1. The CDR3 covers 16 residues. This chain's CDR3 is CASSFVGIERNTEAFF.

This chain links TRBV4-3 with TRBJ2-1; no DNA is available, so the TRBD1 call from TCRdb remains unchecked. This CDR3 has 18 amino acids. Germline assignment: CDR1 LGHNA and CDR2 YSLEER. The CDR3 sequence: CASSQDHVGTGNYNEQFF.

The chain uses TRBV5-1 and TRBJ2-4; TCRdb's D gene call, TRBD2, goes unchecked for lack of DNA. The germline CDR1 and CDR2 sequences are SGHRS and YFSETQ. The CDR3 is 15 residues long. CDR3 residues: CASSTGTQEGNIQYF.

The chain employs TRBV10-3 and TRBJ1-3; the D gene TCRdb calls, TRBD1, cannot be checked with no DNA. The V gene's germline CDR1 is ENHRY and CDR2 SYGVKD. The CDR3 contains 13 residues. The CDR3 region is CAIKDTSGGTIYF.

V gene TRBV20-1 combines with J gene TRBJ2-1; checking the TCRdb D call of TRBD1 is not possible without DNA. This CDR3 region has 16 residues. Germline V CDR1 and CDR2: DFQATT, SNEGSKA (reference sequence). This CDR3 is CSASPPGRRPSNEQFF.

The chain links TRBV5-1 to TRBJ2-7; without DNA, the TCRdb call of TRBD1 cannot be checked. The length of the CDR3 is 13 residues. From germline, CDR1 is SGHRS and CDR2 YFSETQ. The CDR3 is CASSLAPGGEQYF.

The chain uses TRBV20-1 and TRBJ2-1; as DNA is missing, the TRBD2 call by TCRdb cannot be tested. The length of the CDR3 is 16 residues. The germline CDR1 and CDR2 sequences are DFQATT and SNEGSKA (reference sequence). CDR3 sequence reads: CSAIRAGISSYNEQFF.

The chain couples TRBV6-4 to TRBJ2-3; TCRdb designates TRBD2, a call that cannot be tested without DNA. From germline, CDR1 is MRHNA and CDR2 SNTAGT. This CDR3 has 17 residues. CDR3 sequence reads: CASSDWSSGASRDTQYF.

The V gene is TRBV5-1, the J gene TRBJ1-2; TCRdb outputs TRBD1, but without DNA this stays unchecked. This CDR3 contains 16 residues. Per the germline V gene, CDR1 is SGHRS and CDR2 is YFSETQ. CDR3: CASSLVASGGVYGYTF. Complete variable domain (other parts from reference TRBV5-1 and TRBJ1-2): KAGVTQTPRYLIKTRGQQVTLSCSPISGHRSVSWYQQTPGQGLQFLFEYFSETQRNKGNFPGRFSGRQFSNSRSEMNVSTLELGDSALYLCASSLVASGGVYGYTFGSGTRLTVV.